Shown below are 10 T cell receptor beta chains from a single sample sequenced in a study of blood T cell repertoires in COVID-19. The assay was immunoSEQ multiplex PCR, and TCRdb's table has in-frame clones only and misses some. The sample holds around 150,000 clones, around 80% seen once. What was sequenced was PBMCs or T cells enriched from blood (not recorded which). All receptors derive from a man aged 50 to 59 who had recovered from COVID-19.

The CDR3 is CASSQVNSRMGNIQYF. The CDR3 DNA reads TGTGCCAGCAGCCAAGTAAACAGTCGGATGGGAAACATTCAGTACTTC. This chain connects TRBV3-1 (or the pseudogene TRBV3-2) to TRBJ2-4; D gene ambiguous. The CDR3 has 16 amino acids. Trimming took 1 base from V and 6 from J, leaving 16 bases between them. Germline lookup yields CDR1 LGHDT and CDR2 YNNKEL (reference sequence).

The V and J genes are TRBV2 and TRBJ2-6, with 12 nucleotides matching TRBD1. This CDR3 has 17 amino acids. V shed 10 bases and J 4 bases; nucleotides not matched to a gene: 11. From germline, CDR1 is SNHLY and CDR2 FYNNEI. CDR3 region: CANHRDRGRGGANVLTF. CDR3 in DNA: TGTGCCAACCATCGGGACAGGGGGCGCGGAGGGGCCAACGTCCTGACTTTC.

This clone was counted once. The V call is TRBV11-2, the J call TRBJ2-2; no definite D call. From germline, CDR1 is SGHAT and CDR2 FQNNGV. The V end was cut by 1 base, the J end by 4 bases, with 13 bases between. The CDR3 consists of 16 residues. The CDR3 nucleotides are TGTGCCAGCAGCTTAGTGGGTCTAGTTGGCACCGGGGAGCTGTTTTTT. It translates to CASSLVGLVGTGELFF.

The gene calls are TRBV10-3 and TRBJ1-2; 7 bases fit TRBD1. V shed 6 bases and J 4 bases; nucleotides not matched to a gene: 8. From germline, CDR1 is ENHRY and CDR2 SYGVKD. The CDR3 is 14 residues long. Here the CDR3 DNA reads TGTGCCATCAGGGGGGACAGCAGAACCTATGGCTACACCTTC. Translated, it gives CAIRGDSRTYGYTF.

J is TRBJ2-1 and V is TRBV11-3; TRBD2 matches at 10 bases. The junction had 21 bases not matched to a gene; V was cut back by 2 bases and J by 8 bases. Germline V gene lookup returns CDR1 SGHNT and CDR2 YENEEA. The CDR3 is made up of 20 amino acids. CDR3 nucleotide sequence: TGTGCCAGCAGCTTAAAGTTGGCTAGCGGGGGAAAAACTAAGAGGGATGAGCAGTTCTTC. Encoded protein: CASSLKLASGGKTKRDEQFF.

The chain has TRBV28 and TRBJ1-6; 7 bases agree with TRBD1. CDR1 is MDHEN and CDR2 is SYDVKM in the germline V gene. The CDR3 consists of 16 residues. The V segment lost 7 bases and the J segment 6 bases; nucleotides outside the gene matches: 12. The CDR3 nucleotides read TGTGCCAGCATTCAAGGGGGCAGGGTGGGTAATTCACCCCTCCACTTT. It yields the protein CASIQGGRVGNSPLHF.

The genes are TRBV3-1 (or the pseudogene TRBV3-2) and TRBJ2-7, with TRBD1 matching over 8 bases. The CDR3 runs to 13 residues. Germline CDR1 and CDR2: LGHDT and YNNKEL (reference sequence). V shed 3 bases and J 6 bases; nucleotides not matched to a gene: 4. CDR3 sequence (DNA): TGTGCCAGCAGCCAGACAGGGGCGGGCGAGCAGTACTTC. As protein: CASSQTGAGEQYF.

The chain links TRBV7-6 to TRBJ2-1, with 8 bases aligning to TRBD1. CDR1 and CDR2 (germline): SGHVS, FNYEAQ. J gave up 2 bases and V 4 bases, and 7 bases lay outside the gene matches. The CDR3 is made up of 16 amino acids. This CDR3 is CASSSPGQVTYNEQFF. CDR3 nucleotide sequence: TGTGCCAGCAGCTCCCCGGGACAGGTGACCTACAATGAGCAGTTCTTC.

J is TRBJ1-2 and V is TRBV7-8; weak D call: TRBD1 (6 bases). Germline loops: CDR1 SGHVS, CDR2 FQNEAQ. The V end lost 3 bases, the J end lost 2 bases, and 10 bases lay between the germline ends. The CDR3 runs to 14 residues. In DNA form, the CDR3 reads TGTGCCAGCAGCTTTCACAGGGAAAACTATGGCTACACCTTC. Amino acid sequence: CASSFHRENYGYTF.

In its sample, this clone was seen once. The chain employs TRBV6-5 and TRBJ1-5; a possible D gene is TRBD1 (5 bases). Germline assignment: CDR1 MNHEY and CDR2 SVGAGI. V lost 0 bases, J lost 10 bases, and 16 bases lay in between. CDR3 size: 15 residues. The CDR3 here is CASSYSRTRVFPQHF. The CDR3 DNA is TGTGCCAGCAGTTACTCTCGGACACGGGTTTTCCCCCAGCATTTT.